These 17 T cell receptor beta chains share one sample of origin, sequenced in a study of blood T cells in healthy people across ages. Sample-barcoded 5' priming and a J-beta primer mix drove a second PCR of 7 to 11 cycles. TCRdb re-called the 5' RACE reads through MiXCR, storing one row per CDR3 protein. The top ten clones hold around 12% of a sample with over 950,000 distinct CDR3 sequences, less than 45% of them seen once. Sequencing input: blood. These receptors all come from a man younger than 35 in good health.

This chain joins TRBV30 and TRBJ1-5; 10 nucleotides agree with TRBD1. This CDR3 has 16 residues. Trimming at V came to 7 bases and at J to 3 bases, leaving 12 bases not matched to a gene. The V gene's germline CDR1 is GTSNPN and CDR2 SVGIG (reference sequence). CDR3 DNA: TGTGCCTTGGGGCCTCGGACAGGGGGTTTCAATCAGCCCCAGCATTTT. It is translated as CALGPRTGGFNQPQHF.

As to this clonotype: The germline gene is not matched at one end of the junction; a read error may be the cause. The chain uses TRBV4-2 and TRBJ1-2, with 8 bases lining up with TRBD1. The CDR3 totals 16 residues. Germline V gene lookup returns CDR1 LGHNA and CDR2 YNFKEQ. The CDR3 reads CAGSQQPGQESYGYTF. The CDR3 nucleotides are TGTGCCGGCAGCCAACAGCCGGGACAGGAATCCTATGGCTACACCTTC.

The chain uses TRBV5-1 and TRBJ2-7; either TRBD1 or TRBD2 may supply D (5 bases each). Trimming cost V 0 bases and J 5 bases, with 18 bases left between them. CDR3 length: 16 amino acids. Germline assignment: CDR1 SGHRS and CDR2 YFSETQ. CDR3 amino acids: CASSLDGASPGDEQYF. The DNA of the CDR3 is TGCGCCAGCAGCTTGGACGGGGCTTCACCGGGCGACGAGCAGTACTTC.

The chain is built from TRBV19 and TRBJ1-2; D is unclear. The germline V gene has CDR1 LNHDA and CDR2 SQIVND (reference sequence). The length of the CDR3 is 15 residues. V lost 4 bases to trimming and J lost 4 bases, with 16 bases between them. For the CDR3, the DNA is TGTGCCAGTAGTACCCTCATCGGGGTGTCCTATGGCTACACCTTC. This encodes CASSTLIGVSYGYTF.

The rearrangement links TRBV20-1 to TRBJ1-3; 8 bases fit TRBD1. This CDR3 spans 14 amino acids. V lost 3 bases to trimming and J lost 4 bases; unmatched junction nucleotides: 5. Per the germline V gene, CDR1 is DFQATT and CDR2 is SNEGSKA (reference sequence). CDR3 sequence reads: CSASGQGRGNTIYF. The CDR3 DNA follows: TGCAGTGCTAGCGGACAGGGTCGAGGAAACACCATATATTTT.

The chain couples TRBV18 to TRBJ1-1; the D gene is possibly TRBD1 (6 bases). CDR3 length: 14 amino acids. Germline CDR1 KGHSH, CDR2 LQKENI. V dropped 4 bases and J dropped 3 bases, with 12 bases sitting between them. CDR3: CASSRNREDTEAFF. CDR3 in DNA: TGTGCCAGCTCACGGAACAGGGAGGACACTGAAGCTTTCTTT.

As to this clonotype: A read error may be the cause here, since a much bigger clone is one base away. The chain employs TRBV3-1 and TRBJ2-5, with D unclear. The CDR3 loop spans 14 amino acids. The germline gives CDR1 LGHDT, CDR2 YNNKEL (reference sequence). CDR3 protein: CASTQDRVQETQYF. CDR3 DNA: TGTGCCAGCACCCAAGATCGGGTACAAGAGACCCAGTACTTC.

V is TRBV4-3 and J is TRBJ1-6; 7 bases fit TRBD1. The trim removed 0 bases at V and 8 bases at J, leaving 10 bases unmatched. CDR1 and CDR2 (germline): LGHNA, YSLEER. This CDR3 is built from 17 residues. The CDR3 DNA follows: TGCGCCAGCAGCCAAGATCGAAAGACAGGGTCGGATTCACCCCTCCACTTT. This sequence encodes CASSQDRKTGSDSPLHF.

Written as DNA, the CDR3 is TGTGCCAGCAGCGCCCGGACAGGGCATGACCAGCCCCAGCATTTT. This codes for CASSARTGHDQPQHF. The chain links TRBV7-2 to TRBJ1-5, with TRBD1 matching over 8 bases. This CDR3 spans 15 amino acids. The J segment lost 7 bases and the V segment lost 5 bases, leaving 10 bases of the junction unmatched. The germline CDR1 and CDR2 sequences are SGHTA and FQGNSA.

The V call is TRBV20-1, the J call TRBJ1-4, with D hard to call. CDR1 DFQATT and CDR2 SNEGSKA come from the germline V gene (reference sequence). V dropped 8 bases and J dropped 7 bases, with 11 bases sitting between them. The CDR3 has 11 residues. CDR3 region: CSPQTGEKLFF. The CDR3 DNA follows: TGCAGTCCCCAGACCGGTGAAAAACTGTTTTTT.

Only a few counts were recorded for this clonotype. The rearrangement links TRBV21-1 to TRBJ1-1. TRBV21-1 is flagged as a pseudogene. CDR3 length: 19 residues. The CDR3 DNA reads as TGTGCCAGCCTCCCGCAACTCTCTGGGGCGGGGGGATCGGACACTGAAGCTTTCTTT. This codes for CASLPQLSGAGGSDTEAFF.

This clonotype was recorded once. The chain couples TRBV20-1 to TRBJ1-1; weak D call: TRBD1 (6 bases). Germline values: CDR1 DFQATT, CDR2 SNEGSKA (reference sequence). V lost 6 bases, J lost 1 base, and 15 bases lay in between. The CDR3 is 14 residues long. CDR3 nucleotides: TGCAGTGCCCTCTCGGCAGGGGCGAACACTGAAGCTTTCTTT. Translation: CSALSAGANTEAFF.

This clonotype has a single count. The chain has TRBV6-6 and TRBJ2-2, with 9 bases lining up with TRBD1. CDR3 length equals 16 residues. Germline values: CDR1 MNHNY, CDR2 SVGAGI (reference sequence). Losses at the gene ends were 2 bases for V and 6 bases for J; bases not matched to a gene: 7. CDR3 loop: CASSYPGTGRSGELFF. For the CDR3, the DNA is TGTGCCAGCAGTTACCCGGGGACAGGGAGGTCCGGGGAGCTGTTTTTT.

V is TRBV30 and J is TRBJ1-1; D unclear. The V gene's germline CDR1 is GTSNPN and CDR2 SVGIG (reference sequence). With 0 bases removed from V and 6 bases from J, the gap between germline ends came to 17 bases. The CDR3 is 15 residues long. The CDR3: CAWSVVPISGPEAFF. The CDR3 DNA reads as TGTGCCTGGAGTGTAGTCCCCATCTCAGGCCCTGAAGCTTTCTTT. Combining the CDR3 with reference TRBV30 and TRBJ1-1 gives the whole variable domain SQTIHQWPATLVQPVGSPLSLECTVEGTSNPNLYWYRQAAGRGLQLLFYSVGIGQISSEVPQNLSASRPQDRQFILSSKKLLLSDSGFYLCAWSVVPISGPEAFFGQGTRLTVV.

Only a few counts were recorded for this clonotype. The chain is built from TRBV5-1 and TRBJ1-2; TRBD1 aligns across 9 bases. The CDR3 contains 13 residues. V shed 5 bases, J shed 6 bases, and the junction held 5 bases outside the gene matches. CDR1 is SGHRS, CDR2 YFSETQ, per germline. CDR3 DNA sequence: TGCGCCAGCAGTTGGACAGGGGAACATGGCTACACCTTC. Translation gives CASSWTGEHGYTF.

This clonotype was seen more than once but under ten times. V and J are TRBV6-5 and TRBJ2-3; 8 nucleotides align to TRBD1. V shed 4 bases and J 4 bases; nucleotides not matched to a gene: 13. The CDR3 spans 17 residues. The germline gives CDR1 MNHEY, CDR2 SVGAGI. CDR3 residues: CASSSAASGGWPDTQYF. In DNA, the CDR3 is TGTGCCAGCAGTTCCGCAGCATCAGGGGGCTGGCCAGATACGCAGTATTTT.

This clonotype has only a few counts. CDR3 sequence reads: CASTGTADGYTF. The CDR3 DNA follows: TGTGCCAGCACCGGGACAGCTGATGGCTACACCTTC. This chain joins TRBV7-8 and TRBJ1-2; 7 bases are a match to TRBD1. The CDR3 runs to 12 residues. Losses at the gene ends were 7 bases for V and 6 bases for J; bases not matched to a gene: 5. CDR1 and CDR2 from the germline V gene are SGHVS and FQNEAQ.